These 27 T cell receptor beta chains were all obtained from the same sample, sequenced in a study of blood T cell repertoires in COVID-19. Profiling relied on immunoSEQ multiplex PCR, and the TCRdb table lists in-frame clones only, not all of them. In the table there are 150,000 to 200,000 clones, roughly four fifths of which are singletons. The sequencing sample was made of peripheral blood. The receptors were gathered from a woman under 40 with acute or convalescent COVID-19.

This clone was picked up one time. The gene calls are TRBV10-1 and TRBJ2-3; 10 nucleotides align to TRBD1. V lost 2 bases, J lost 1 base, and 12 bases stayed unmatched. Germline V gene data show CDR1 as WNHNN and CDR2 as SYGVQD (reference sequence). The CDR3 has 19 residues. CDR3 DNA: TGCGCCAGCAGTGAGGGAGGGGGACAGGGGATCATCCGCACAGATACGCAGTATTTT. Amino acids: CASSEGGGQGIIRTDTQYF.

V gene TRBV25-1 combines with J gene TRBJ1-2; D perhaps matches TRBD1 (6 bases). The V end was cut by 9 bases, the J end by 8 bases, with 19 bases between. The CDR3 sequence is 13 residues long. Germline V gene lookup returns CDR1 MGHDK and CDR2 SYGVNS. DNA of the CDR3: TGTGCCAGTACACCCGGGGCAGGGGCCGGCTACACCTTC. This encodes CASTPGAGAGYTF.

The chain links TRBV7-9 to TRBJ2-5, with D tentatively TRBD2 (7 bases). The germline gives CDR1 SEHNR, CDR2 FQNEAQ (reference sequence). Trimming took off 0 bases at V and 4 bases at J, with 15 bases between the two ends. This CDR3 is built from 16 residues. Written as DNA, the CDR3 is TGTGCCAGCAGCTTAGCGCTCCAGGGAGGGGGAGAGACCCAGTACTTC. The encoded protein is CASSLALQGGGETQYF.

The rearrangement uses TRBV24-1 and TRBJ2-6; D is possibly TRBD1 (6 bases). The CDR3 runs to 16 residues. Trimming removed 1 base from V and 2 bases from J, with 8 bases in between. Per the germline V gene, CDR1 is KGHDR and CDR2 is SFDVKD. DNA of the CDR3: TGTGCCACCAGTGATTTAGGGGGAGCTGGGGCCAACGTCCTGACTTTC. It is translated as CATSDLGGAGANVLTF.

The chain has TRBV6-2 or TRBV6-3 and TRBJ2-1; 11 bases are a match to TRBD2. Germline CDR1 is MNHEY and CDR2 is SVGEGT. After removal of 4 bases from V and 4 bases from J, the junction contained 3 bases not matched to a gene. This CDR3 has 15 amino acids. This CDR3 reads CASSWTSGWYNEQFF. In DNA form, the CDR3 reads TGTGCCAGCAGTTGGACTAGCGGGTGGTACAATGAGCAGTTCTTC.

The chain employs TRBV7-2 and TRBJ1-2; 7 positions match TRBD1. Losses at the gene ends were 0 bases for V and 3 bases for J; bases not matched to a gene: 4. The CDR3 loop spans 15 amino acids. The germline CDR1 and CDR2 sequences are SGHTA and FQGNSA. The CDR3 sequence is CASSLAPGTDYGYTF. In DNA, the CDR3 is TGTGCCAGCAGCTTAGCCCCAGGGACAGACTATGGCTACACCTTC.

The V call is TRBV7-2, the J call TRBJ1-4; the D gene is possibly TRBD1 (5 bases). The CDR3 contains 15 residues. The germline gives CDR1 SGHTA, CDR2 FQGNSA. V was trimmed by 5 bases and J by 7 bases, leaving 17 bases between them. The CDR3 protein is CASSTSGGRGEKLFF. The CDR3, as DNA: TGTGCCAGCAGCACCTCCGGGGGGAGGGGTGAAAAACTGTTTTTT.

V usage is TRBV5-1 and J usage is TRBJ2-7; 12 bases line up with TRBD2. Trimming cost V 4 bases and J 3 bases; bases outside gene matches: 8. The length of the CDR3 is 16 residues. Looked up from germline, CDR1 is SGHRS and CDR2 is YFSETQ. CDR3 DNA: TGCGCCAGCAGCACCGGGACTAGCGGGCCCCACTACGAGCAGTACTTC. Protein sequence: CASSTGTSGPHYEQYF.

The V and J genes are TRBV29-1 and TRBJ1-1; weak D call: TRBD1 (6 bases). V was shortened by 4 bases and J by 3 bases, with 21 bases between the two germline ends. This CDR3 has 16 residues. Germline V lookup: CDR1 SQVTM, CDR2 ANQGSEA. CDR3 region: CSVVPTTGNEYTEAFF. For the CDR3, the DNA is TGCAGCGTTGTACCGACAACAGGGAATGAATACACTGAAGCTTTCTTT.

The V and J genes are TRBV5-1 and TRBJ2-2; 9 bases line up with TRBD2. The germline CDR1 and CDR2 sequences are SGHRS and YFSETQ. The V gene end was trimmed by 4 bases and the J gene end by 5 bases; junction bases not matched to a gene: 9. This CDR3 has 16 residues. CDR3 DNA: TGCGCCAGCAGCCTCTTAGCGGGGGTTGGTACCGGGGAGCTGTTTTTT. Translation: CASSLLAGVGTGELFF.

The chain combines TRBV19 with TRBJ2-1, with TRBD1 matching over 9 bases. This CDR3 contains 16 residues. The germline V gene encodes CDR1 LNHDA and CDR2 SQIVND (reference sequence). J lost 9 bases, V lost 3 bases, and 12 bases had no gene match. The DNA of the CDR3 is TGTGCCAGTAGTATTCTAAAAGGACAGGGGACCATTGAGCAGTTCTTC. Translated: CASSILKGQGTIEQFF.

CDR3 sequence (DNA): TGTGCCACCCAGGGCCTCTCTGTTGATGGCTATGGCTACACCTTC. It yields the protein CATQGLSVDGYGYTF. This chain uses TRBV6-6 with TRBJ1-2; D is perhaps TRBD1 (5 bases). The CDR3 sequence is 15 residues long. Trimming took off 10 bases at V and 4 bases at J, with 22 bases between the two ends. From germline, CDR1 is MNHNY and CDR2 SVGAGI (reference sequence).

The CDR3 DNA reads TGTGCCAGGCGGGGCCAAGGCAGCTATGGCTACACCTTC. It codes for CARRGQGSYGYTF. The chain uses TRBV2 and TRBJ1-2; weak D call: TRBD1 (5 bases). V lost 9 bases to trimming and J lost 4 bases, with 15 bases between them. Per the germline V gene, CDR1 is SNHLY and CDR2 is FYNNEI. CDR3 length equals 13 residues. Filled out from reference TRBV2 and TRBJ1-2, the complete variable domain reads EPEVTQTPSHQVTQMGQEVILRCVPISNHLYFYWYRQILGQKVEFLVSFYNNEISEKSEIFDDQFSVERPDGSNFTLKIRSTKLEDSAMYFCARRGQGSYGYTFGSGTRLTVV.

In DNA, the CDR3 is TGTGCCAGCCACACTTCCGGACAGGACAATGAGCAGTTCTTC. It is translated as CASHTSGQDNEQFF. The chain employs TRBV28 and TRBJ2-1, with TRBD1 matching 7 bases. The CDR3 extends over 14 amino acids. Germline V CDR1 and CDR2: MDHEN, SYDVKM. Trimming took 8 bases from V and 5 from J; bases not matched to a gene: 9.

The chain links TRBV13 to TRBJ1-2; D may be TRBD1 (6 bases). V gave up 5 bases and J gave up 3 bases, with 13 bases separating them. CDR3 length: 14 amino acids. Per germline, CDR1 PRHDT and CDR2 FYEKMQ (reference sequence). The CDR3 region has the DNA TGTGCCAGCAGCCAAACGACAGGAGACTATGGCTACACCTTC. As protein: CASSQTTGDYGYTF.

The rearrangement uses TRBV6-6 and TRBJ1-3, with D tentatively TRBD1 (5 bases). Germline V gene sequence: CDR1 MNHNY, CDR2 SVGAGI (reference sequence). Trimming pared 6 bases from V and 2 bases from J, leaving 11 bases between. CDR3 length: 14 amino acids. The CDR3 sequence is CASSTGVTGNTIYF. The CDR3 DNA reads as TGTGCCAGCAGCACAGGAGTAACTGGAAACACCATATATTTT.

This clone was picked up one time. CDR3 sequence reads: CASSIGVGTDTQYF. CDR3 bases: TGTGCCAGTAGTATAGGTGTCGGCACAGATACGCAGTATTTT. This chain joins TRBV19 and TRBJ2-3; D call uncertain. Trimming took 1 base from V and 1 from J, leaving 6 bases between them. The CDR3 spans 14 residues. Germline assignment: CDR1 LNHDA and CDR2 SQIVND (reference sequence).

The rearrangement uses TRBV7-6 and TRBJ1-2; D remains unclear. Germline assignment: CDR1 SGHVS and CDR2 FNYEAQ. Deletions cut 6 bases from V and 3 bases from J, with 14 bases between. The CDR3 contains 14 residues. CDR3 sequence reads: CASSPTGLDYGYTF. CDR3 DNA: TGTGCCAGCAGTCCAACTGGACTAGACTATGGCTACACCTTC.

This chain connects TRBV14 to TRBJ1-2; D remains ambiguous. The V end was cut by 3 bases, the J end by 0 bases, with 5 bases between. The CDR3 spans 13 residues. Germline V CDR1 and CDR2: SGHDN, FVKESK. In nucleotides, the CDR3 is TGTGCCAGCAGCCATAGTCCTAACTATGGCTACACCTTC. This sequence encodes CASSHSPNYGYTF. Variable domain in full (rest from reference TRBV14 and TRBJ1-2): EAGVTQFPSHSVIEKGQTVTLRCDPISGHDNLYWYRRVMGKEIKFLLHFVKESKQDESGMPNNRFLAERTGGTYSTLKVQPAELEDSGVYFCASSHSPNYGYTFGSGTRLTVV.

The gene calls are TRBV7-2 and TRBJ1-6; 9 nucleotides line up with TRBD1. CDR3 length: 17 amino acids. The germline V gene has CDR1 SGHTA and CDR2 FQGNSA. Trimming cost V 5 bases and J 2 bases; bases outside gene matches: 7. The CDR3 DNA reads TGTGCCAGCAGCACACAGGGGGCAAGCGCCTATAATTCACCCCTCCACTTT. The encoded protein is CASSTQGASAYNSPLHF.

This clone was seen once. The chain is built from TRBV14 and TRBJ2-7, with D hard to call. The CDR3 covers 13 residues. Germline V gene sequence: CDR1 SGHDN, CDR2 FVKESK. Between the trimmed V and J ends, which lost 0 bases and 6 bases, there was a span of 9 bases. The CDR3 DNA reads as TGTGCCAGCAGCCAAGATGTCGGTGGCGAGCAGTACTTC. Translation: CASSQDVGGEQYF. Drawing the rest from reference TRBV14 and TRBJ2-7, the complete variable domain is EAGVTQFPSHSVIEKGQTVTLRCDPISGHDNLYWYRRVMGKEIKFLLHFVKESKQDESGMPNNRFLAERTGGTYSTLKVQPAELEDSGVYFCASSQDVGGEQYFGPGTRLTVT.

The rearrangement links TRBV2 to TRBJ1-3; the match to TRBD1 covers 7 bases. CDR3 length: 14 residues. The trim removed 6 bases at V and 3 bases at J, leaving 5 bases unmatched. Germline values: CDR1 SNHLY, CDR2 FYNNEI. The CDR3 here is CASSPGQVGNTIYF. In nucleotides, the CDR3 is TGTGCCAGCAGCCCCGGACAGGTTGGAAACACCATATATTTT. Using reference TRBV2 and TRBJ1-3 for the parts outside the CDR3, the full variable domain is EPEVTQTPSHQVTQMGQEVILRCVPISNHLYFYWYRQILGQKVEFLVSFYNNEISEKSEIFDDQFSVERPDGSNFTLKIRSTKLEDSAMYFCASSPGQVGNTIYFGEGSWLTVV.

This clone was seen once. V usage is TRBV11-3 and J usage is TRBJ2-2; D is ambiguous. Per the germline V gene, CDR1 is SGHNT and CDR2 is YENEEA. V gave up 0 bases and J gave up 3 bases, with 5 bases separating them. CDR3 length: 14 residues. CDR3 sequence reads: CASSLEADTGELFF. The CDR3 DNA follows: TGTGCCAGCAGCTTAGAGGCGGACACCGGGGAGCTGTTTTTT.

This chain connects TRBV27 to TRBJ2-2; no reliable D call. The ends were cut back, 4 bases at V and 7 bases at J, with 7 bases in the middle. Germline V CDR1 and CDR2: MNHEY, SMNVEV (reference sequence). The CDR3 runs to 12 residues. The CDR3 protein is CASSSRGGELFF. The CDR3 DNA follows: TGTGCCAGCAGTTCCCGCGGCGGGGAGCTGTTTTTT.

The chain links TRBV2 to TRBJ1-5, with D possibly matching TRBD1 (5 bases). Germline assignment: CDR1 SNHLY and CDR2 FYNNEI. CDR3 size: 13 residues. Between the trimmed V and J ends, which lost 11 bases and 5 bases, there was a span of 16 bases. CDR3 amino acids: CAQGGTADQPQHF. CDR3 DNA: TGTGCCCAGGGAGGCACTGCTGATCAGCCCCAGCATTTT.

This chain joins TRBV6-2 or TRBV6-3 and TRBJ1-1, with D possibly TRBD1 on 5 matching bases. V lost 2 bases to trimming and J lost 6 bases, with 16 bases between them. Germline V lookup: CDR1 MNHEY, CDR2 SVGEGT. CDR3 length: 15 amino acids. In DNA, the CDR3 is TGTGCCAGCAGTTACCCCGGACTGGGGGGAGCTGAAGCTTTCTTT. This codes for CASSYPGLGGAEAFF.

This chain joins TRBV18 and TRBJ2-2, with 8 bases identical to TRBD2. The J segment lost 2 bases and the V segment lost 4 bases, leaving 0 bases of the junction unmatched. Germline CDR1 is KGHSH and CDR2 is LQKENI. This CDR3 is built from 14 residues. The CDR3 is CASSRTSNTGELFF. Written as DNA, the CDR3 is TGTGCCAGCTCACGGACTAGCAACACCGGGGAGCTGTTTTTT. Full variable domain (outside the CDR3, taken from reference TRBV18 and TRBJ2-2): NAGVMQNPRHLVRRRGQEARLRCSPMKGHSHVYWYRQLPEEGLKFMVYLQKENIIDESGMPKERFSAEFPKEGPSILRIQQVVRGDSAAYFCASSRTSNTGELFFGEGSRLTVL.